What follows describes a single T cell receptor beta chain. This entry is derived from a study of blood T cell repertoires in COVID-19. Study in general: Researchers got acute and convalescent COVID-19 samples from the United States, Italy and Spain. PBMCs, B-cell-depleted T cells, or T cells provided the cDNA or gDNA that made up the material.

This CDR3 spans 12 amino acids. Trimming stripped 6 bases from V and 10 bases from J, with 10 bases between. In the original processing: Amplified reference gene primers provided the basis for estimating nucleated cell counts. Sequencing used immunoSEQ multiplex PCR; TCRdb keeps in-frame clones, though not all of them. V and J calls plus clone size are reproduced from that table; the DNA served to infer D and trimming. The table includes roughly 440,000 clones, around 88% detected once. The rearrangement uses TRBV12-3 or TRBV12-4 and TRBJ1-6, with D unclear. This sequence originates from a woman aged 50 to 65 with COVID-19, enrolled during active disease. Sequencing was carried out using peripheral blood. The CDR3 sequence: CASREGGSPLHF. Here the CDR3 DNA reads TGTGCCAGCAGGGAGGGTGGGTCACCCCTCCACTTT.